These 13 T cell receptor beta chains came from one sample sequenced in a study of beta chain features in type 1 diabetes. The study, taken as a whole, reports: Shorter TCRB CDR3s, moderately but significantly so, were found in Type 1 diabetes patients in all four CD4+ subsets.

Sequenced material consisted of expressed TCRB transcripts (all of the isolated RNA was reverse transcribed). Profiled with immunoSEQ multiplex PCR; TCRdb holds only in-frame clones, not every one. Of under 850,000 clones listed, around 15% are singletons. These TCRs' antigens remain unknown. Sequenced material: naive CD4+ T cells from blood. The source of these receptors is a man younger than 35 with type 1 diabetes.

In this sample, this clone turned up a few times. This rearrangement joins TRBV7-6 to TRBJ2-3, with unresolved D. The CDR3 totals 14 residues. Trimming pared 5 bases from V and 6 bases from J, leaving 15 bases between. Germline-derived CDR1 and CDR2 are SGHVS and FNYEAQ. In nucleotides, the CDR3 is TGTGCCAGCAGCCCCGGGTCGTTCTCCGATACGCAGTATTTT. Its protein product is CASSPGSFSDTQYF. Drawing the rest from reference TRBV7-6 and TRBJ2-3, the complete variable domain is GAGVSQSPRYKVTKRGQDVALRCDPISGHVSLYWYRQALGQGPEFLTYFNYEAQQDKSGLPNDRFSAERPEGSISTLTIQRTEQRDSAMYRCASSPGSFSDTQYFGPGTRLTVL.

The chain has TRBV27 and TRBJ2-1; D is ambiguous. The CDR3 is made up of 15 amino acids. The V gene's germline CDR1 is MNHEY and CDR2 SMNVEV (reference sequence). Trimming cost V 3 bases and J 8 bases, with 17 bases left between them. This CDR3 reads CASSFRRPLQDEQFF. The CDR3 DNA sequence: TGTGCCAGCAGTTTTAGGCGCCCCTTACAAGATGAGCAGTTCTTC.

This clone turned up a few times. V usage is TRBV25-1 and J usage is TRBJ1-2; D ambiguous. The CDR3 totals 16 residues. The germline gives CDR1 MGHDK, CDR2 SYGVNS. Trimming shortened V by 2 bases and J by 0 bases, and 13 bases separated the two germline ends. CDR3 loop: CASSEQLQPANYGYTF. As DNA, the CDR3 is TGTGCCAGCAGTGAACAGCTTCAACCAGCTAACTATGGCTACACCTTC.

V is TRBV7-9 and J is TRBJ2-4, with 14 bases matching TRBD2. CDR1 is SEHNR, CDR2 FQNEAQ, per germline (reference sequence). This CDR3 region has 17 residues. The V and J ends lost 5 bases and 3 bases, in that order; junction bases with no gene match: 6. CDR3 coding DNA: TGTGCCAGCAGCCTTCGGGGACTAGCGGGGGACAAAAACATTCAGTACTTC. Residues: CASSLRGLAGDKNIQYF. Full variable domain (missing parts from reference TRBV7-9 and TRBJ2-4): DTGVSQNPRHKITKRGQNVTFRCDPISEHNRLYWYRQTLGQGPEFLTYFQNEAQLEKSRLLSDRFSAERPKGSFSTLEIQRTEQGDSAMYLCASSLRGLAGDKNIQYFGAGTRLSVL.

The chain uses TRBV4-1 and TRBJ1-5; D is unresolved. The CDR3 totals 16 residues. Germline V CDR1 and CDR2: MGHRA, YSYEKL. The V end was cut by 1 base, the J end by 7 bases, with 17 bases between. CDR3 DNA: TGCGCCAGCAGCCAAGGGTACAGTCACAACCAGCAGCCCCAGCATTTT. Residues: CASSQGYSHNQQPQHF.

This clone showed up just a few times. The chain joins TRBV29-1 to TRBJ1-4, with TRBD1 as a possible D gene (6 bases). Trimming shortened V by 6 bases and J by 5 bases, and 10 bases separated the two germline ends. CDR3 length equals 12 residues. Germline CDR1 and CDR2: SQVTM and ANQGSEA. CDR3 nucleotides: TGCAGCGTCACAGGGCCCAATGAAAAACTGTTTTTT. This encodes CSVTGPNEKLFF.

This clone was found a few times. Other DNA sequences in the same sample also yield this CDR3. This rearrangement joins TRBV29-1 to TRBJ1-1; D call uncertain. V was clipped by 4 bases and J by 0 bases, with 9 bases between them. The germline V gene encodes CDR1 SQVTM and CDR2 ANQGSEA. The CDR3 length is 13 residues. The CDR3: CSVAGRLNTEAFF. The DNA of the CDR3 is TGCAGCGTTGCAGGACGGCTGAACACTGAAGCTTTCTTT.

The V gene is TRBV5-1, the J gene TRBJ2-1; a possible D gene is TRBD2 (6 bases). The CDR3 contains 14 residues. Trimming pared 4 bases from V and 3 bases from J, leaving 11 bases between. The V gene's germline CDR1 is SGHRS and CDR2 YFSETQ. DNA for the CDR3: TGCGCCAGCAGCCCGCGGGAAGGCTACAATGAGCAGTTCTTC. Protein: CASSPREGYNEQFF.

The chain is built from TRBV6-1 and TRBJ2-7; 7 bases agree with TRBD1. The length of the CDR3 is 15 residues. Germline assignment: CDR1 MNHNS and CDR2 SASEGT. The J segment lost 5 bases and the V segment lost 4 bases, leaving 11 bases of the junction unmatched. DNA of the CDR3: TGTGCCAGCAGTGTCCCGACAGGGCTGGCAAACGAGCAGTACTTC. Translation: CASSVPTGLANEQYF.

The chain uses TRBV4-1 and TRBJ1-5; possible D gene TRBD1, 5 bases. Germline-derived CDR1 and CDR2 are MGHRA and YSYEKL. Trimming pared 6 bases from V and 5 bases from J, leaving 17 bases between. The length of the CDR3 is 15 residues. The CDR3 nucleotides are TGCGCCAGCAGAAGAACAGGAGGGAACGATCAGCCCCAGCATTTT. Protein: CASRRTGGNDQPQHF.

This clone was seen a few times. The genes are TRBV2 and TRBJ1-6; D is possibly TRBD1 (6 bases). Germline assignment: CDR1 SNHLY and CDR2 FYNNEI. Trimming cost V 5 bases and J 10 bases, with 9 bases left between them. This CDR3 has 12 amino acids. CDR3 in DNA: TGTGCCAGCAGTACAGGGAACTCACCCCTCCACTTT. This encodes CASSTGNSPLHF.

The chain employs TRBV9 and TRBJ2-3; no clear D gene. CDR3 size: 13 residues. The germline V and J ends were trimmed by 0 bases and 6 bases, with 8 bases remaining between them. Germline CDR1 and CDR2: SGDLS and YYNGEE. CDR3 bases: TGTGCCAGCAGCGTAGTAACCTCGGATACGCAGTATTTT. This gives the protein CASSVVTSDTQYF.

The chain links TRBV2 to TRBJ1-6; D gene unclear. The germline V gene encodes CDR1 SNHLY and CDR2 FYNNEI. This CDR3 has 13 residues. V lost 8 bases and J lost 6, with 11 bases in between. The CDR3 DNA sequence: TGTGCCAGCCTCACTACCGTTAATTCACCCCTCCACTTT. Translation gives CASLTTVNSPLHF.